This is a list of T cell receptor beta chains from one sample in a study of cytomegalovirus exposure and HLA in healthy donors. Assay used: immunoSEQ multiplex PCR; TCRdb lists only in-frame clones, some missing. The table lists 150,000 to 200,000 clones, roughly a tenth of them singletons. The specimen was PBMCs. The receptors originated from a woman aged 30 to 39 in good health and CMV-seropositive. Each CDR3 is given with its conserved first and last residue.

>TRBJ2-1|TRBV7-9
CASSLVGANEQFF
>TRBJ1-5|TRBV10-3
CAISEVSPLGGKRERGGPQHF
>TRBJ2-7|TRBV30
CAWNPGGPDEQYF
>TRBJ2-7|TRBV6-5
CASKGAGTGYYEQYF
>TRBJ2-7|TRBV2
CASSPQGHSYEQYF
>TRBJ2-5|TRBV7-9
CASSHKVGVETQYF
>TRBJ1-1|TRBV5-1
CASSYQQGATEAFF
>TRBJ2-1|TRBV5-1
CASSLRWEGHNEQFF
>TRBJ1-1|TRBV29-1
CSSNRGGTEAFF
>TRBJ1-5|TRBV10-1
CASSEYLAVTPGVYSNQPQHF
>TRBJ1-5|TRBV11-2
CASSLDPGNQPQHF
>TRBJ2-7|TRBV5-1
CASSLAGQSEQYF
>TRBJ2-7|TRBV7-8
CASSRASGAVYEQYF
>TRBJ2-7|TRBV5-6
CASSFVADEQYF
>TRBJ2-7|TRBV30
CAWSRMGGRAYEQYF
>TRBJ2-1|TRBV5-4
CASSRRDRDNNEQFF